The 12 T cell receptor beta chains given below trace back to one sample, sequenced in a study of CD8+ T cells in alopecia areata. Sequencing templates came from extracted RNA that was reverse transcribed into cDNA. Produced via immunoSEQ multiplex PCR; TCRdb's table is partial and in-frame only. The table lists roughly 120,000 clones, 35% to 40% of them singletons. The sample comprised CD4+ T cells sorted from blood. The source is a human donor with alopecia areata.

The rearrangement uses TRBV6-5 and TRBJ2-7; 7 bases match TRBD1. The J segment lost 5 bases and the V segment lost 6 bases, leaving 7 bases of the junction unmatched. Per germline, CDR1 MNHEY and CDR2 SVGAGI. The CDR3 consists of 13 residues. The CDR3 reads CASSRNRGDEQYF. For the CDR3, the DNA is TGTGCCAGCAGCCGTAACAGGGGCGACGAGCAGTACTTC.

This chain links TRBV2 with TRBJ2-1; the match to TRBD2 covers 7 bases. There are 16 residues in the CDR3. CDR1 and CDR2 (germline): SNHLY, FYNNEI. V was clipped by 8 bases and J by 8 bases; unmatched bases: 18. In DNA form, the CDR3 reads TGTGCCAGCCCGGGGCGGGAGAGGGGATTTGGGGATGAGCAGTTCTTC. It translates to CASPGRERGFGDEQFF.

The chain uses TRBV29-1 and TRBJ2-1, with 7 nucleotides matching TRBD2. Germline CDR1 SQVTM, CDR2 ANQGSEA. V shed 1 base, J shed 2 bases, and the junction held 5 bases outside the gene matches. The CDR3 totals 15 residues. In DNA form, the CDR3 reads TGCAGCGTTGAAGTGGATAGCGGGCCCTACAATGAGCAGTTCTTC. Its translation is CSVEVDSGPYNEQFF.

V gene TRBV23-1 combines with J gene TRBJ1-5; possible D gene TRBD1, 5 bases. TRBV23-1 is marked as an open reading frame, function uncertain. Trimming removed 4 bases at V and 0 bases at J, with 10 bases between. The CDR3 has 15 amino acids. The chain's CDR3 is CASSRGRHSNQPQHF. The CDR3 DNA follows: TGCGCCAGCAGTCGGGGCAGGCATAGCAATCAGCCCCAGCATTTT.

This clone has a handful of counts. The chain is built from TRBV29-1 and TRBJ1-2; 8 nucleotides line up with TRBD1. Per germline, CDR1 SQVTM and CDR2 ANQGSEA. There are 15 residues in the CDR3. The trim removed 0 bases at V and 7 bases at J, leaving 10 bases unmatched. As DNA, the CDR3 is TGCAGCGTTGAAGAAGAGGGCAGGGGGCCTTCTGGCTACACCTTC. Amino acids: CSVEEEGRGPSGYTF.

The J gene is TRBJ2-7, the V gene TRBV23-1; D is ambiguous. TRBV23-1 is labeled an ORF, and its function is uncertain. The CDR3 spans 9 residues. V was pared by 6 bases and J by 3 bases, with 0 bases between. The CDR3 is CASSYEQYF. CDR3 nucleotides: TGCGCCAGCAGCTACGAGCAGTACTTC.

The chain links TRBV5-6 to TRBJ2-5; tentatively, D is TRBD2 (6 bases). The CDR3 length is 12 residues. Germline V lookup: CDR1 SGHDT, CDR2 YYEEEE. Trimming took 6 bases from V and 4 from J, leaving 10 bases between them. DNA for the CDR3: TGTGCCAGCACCGGGGGTAGAGAGACCCAGTACTTC. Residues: CASTGGRETQYF.

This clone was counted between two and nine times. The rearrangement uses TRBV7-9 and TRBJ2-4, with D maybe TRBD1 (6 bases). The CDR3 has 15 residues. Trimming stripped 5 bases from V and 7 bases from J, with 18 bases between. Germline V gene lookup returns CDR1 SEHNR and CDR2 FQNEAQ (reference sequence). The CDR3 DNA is TGTGCCAGCAGCAAAGGGGGAGCAGAGGGTAACATTCAGTACTTC. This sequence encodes CASSKGGAEGNIQYF.

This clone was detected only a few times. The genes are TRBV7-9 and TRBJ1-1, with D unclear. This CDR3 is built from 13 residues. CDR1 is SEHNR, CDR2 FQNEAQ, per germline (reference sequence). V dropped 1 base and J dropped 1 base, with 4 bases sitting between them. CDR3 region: CASSLGQNTEAFF. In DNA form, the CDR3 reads TGTGCCAGCAGCTTAGGACAGAACACTGAAGCTTTCTTT.

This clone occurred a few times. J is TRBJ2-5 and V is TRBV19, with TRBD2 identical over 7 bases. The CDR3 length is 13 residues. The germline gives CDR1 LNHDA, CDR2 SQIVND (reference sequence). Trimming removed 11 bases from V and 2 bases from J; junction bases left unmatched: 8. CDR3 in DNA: TGTGCCGGCAGCCGGGACTATCAAGAGACCCAGTACTTC. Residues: CAGSRDYQETQYF.

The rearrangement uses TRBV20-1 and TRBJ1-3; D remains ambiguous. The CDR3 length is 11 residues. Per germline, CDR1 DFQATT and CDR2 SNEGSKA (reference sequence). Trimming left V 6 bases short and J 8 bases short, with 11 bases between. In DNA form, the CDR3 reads TGCAGTGCGAGCCTCGCAGACACCATATATTTT. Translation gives CSASLADTIYF.

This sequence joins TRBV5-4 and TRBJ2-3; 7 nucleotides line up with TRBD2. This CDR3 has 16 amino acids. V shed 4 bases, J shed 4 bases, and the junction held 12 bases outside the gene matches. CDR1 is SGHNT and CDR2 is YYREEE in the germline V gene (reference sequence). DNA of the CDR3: TGTGCCAGCAGCCGGCCCGCGGGAGCCGGGGCAGATACGCAGTATTTT. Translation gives CASSRPAGAGADTQYF.